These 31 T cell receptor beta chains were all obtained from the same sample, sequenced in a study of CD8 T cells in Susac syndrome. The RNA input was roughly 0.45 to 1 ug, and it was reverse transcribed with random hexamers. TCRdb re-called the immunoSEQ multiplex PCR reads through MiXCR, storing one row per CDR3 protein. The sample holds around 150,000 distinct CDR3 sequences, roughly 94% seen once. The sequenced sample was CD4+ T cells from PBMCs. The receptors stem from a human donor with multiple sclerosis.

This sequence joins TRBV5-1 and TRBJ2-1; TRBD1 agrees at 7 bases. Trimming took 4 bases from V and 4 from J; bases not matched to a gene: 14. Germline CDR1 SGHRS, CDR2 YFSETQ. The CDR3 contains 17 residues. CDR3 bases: TGCGCCAGCAGCCCAGGATTCGGGACAGACTTTTACAATGAGCAGTTCTTC. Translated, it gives CASSPGFGTDFYNEQFF.

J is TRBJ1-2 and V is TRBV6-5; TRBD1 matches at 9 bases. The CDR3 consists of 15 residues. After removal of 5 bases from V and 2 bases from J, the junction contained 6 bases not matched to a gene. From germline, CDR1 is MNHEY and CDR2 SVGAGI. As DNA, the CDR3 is TGTGCCAGCAGTCCCAGGACAGGGGAGAACTATGGCTACACCTTC. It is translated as CASSPRTGENYGYTF.

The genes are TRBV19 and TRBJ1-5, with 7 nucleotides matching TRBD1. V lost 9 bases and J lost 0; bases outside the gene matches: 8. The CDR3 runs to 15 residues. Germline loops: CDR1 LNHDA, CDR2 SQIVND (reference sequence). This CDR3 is CASRQGQVSNQPQHF. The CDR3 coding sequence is TGTGCCAGCCGGCAAGGACAGGTTAGCAATCAGCCCCAGCATTTT. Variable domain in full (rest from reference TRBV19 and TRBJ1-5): DGGITQSPKYLFRKEGQNVTLSCEQNLNHDAMYWYRQDPGQGLRLIYYSQIVNDFQKGDIAEGYSVSREKKESFPLTVTSAQKNPTAFYLCASRQGQVSNQPQHFGDGTRLSIL.

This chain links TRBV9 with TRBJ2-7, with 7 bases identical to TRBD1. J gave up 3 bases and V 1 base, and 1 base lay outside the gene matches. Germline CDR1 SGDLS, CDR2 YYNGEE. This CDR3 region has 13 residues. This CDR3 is CASSVRQGYEQYF. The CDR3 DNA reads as TGTGCCAGCAGCGTAAGACAGGGCTACGAGCAGTACTTC.

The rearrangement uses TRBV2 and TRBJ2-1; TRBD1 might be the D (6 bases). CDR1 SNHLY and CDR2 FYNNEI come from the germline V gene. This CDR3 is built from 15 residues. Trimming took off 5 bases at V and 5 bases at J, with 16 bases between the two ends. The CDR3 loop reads CASSLDSLLDNEQFF. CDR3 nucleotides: TGTGCCAGCAGTTTGGACAGCCTTTTAGACAATGAGCAGTTCTTC.

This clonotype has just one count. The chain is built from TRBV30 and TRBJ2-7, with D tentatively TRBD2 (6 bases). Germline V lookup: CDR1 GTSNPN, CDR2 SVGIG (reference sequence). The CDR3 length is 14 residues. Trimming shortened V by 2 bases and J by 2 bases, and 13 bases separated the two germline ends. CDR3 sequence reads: CAWSRELPPYEQYF. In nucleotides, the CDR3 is TGTGCCTGGAGTCGGGAGCTACCCCCCTACGAGCAGTACTTC.

The DNA of the CDR3 is TGCGCCAGCAGTCAGAGAGACAGGGGAGTATCCTGCTACGAGCAGTACTTC. Protein sequence: CASSQRDRGVSCYEQYF. This chain links TRBV23-1 with TRBJ2-7; 8 bases are shared with TRBD1. TRBV23-1 qualifies as an ORF whose function is uncertain. CDR3 length: 17 amino acids. V shed 3 bases and J 3 bases; nucleotides not matched to a gene: 13.

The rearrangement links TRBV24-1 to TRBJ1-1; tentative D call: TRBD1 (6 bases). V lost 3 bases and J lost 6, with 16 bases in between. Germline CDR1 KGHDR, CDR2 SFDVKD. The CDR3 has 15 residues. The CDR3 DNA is TGTGCCACCAGTGATACCGTCAGGGGTGGATCTGAAGCTTTCTTT. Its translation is CATSDTVRGGSEAFF.

Here the CDR3 reads CASSLSRVGQGNHSNQPQHF. CDR3 DNA sequence: TGTGCCAGCAGCTTAAGCCGAGTCGGACAGGGGAATCATAGCAATCAGCCCCAGCATTTT. The chain joins TRBV7-8 to TRBJ1-5; 9 nucleotides line up with TRBD1. The trim removed 2 bases at V and 0 bases at J, leaving 14 bases unmatched. Germline loops: CDR1 SGHVS, CDR2 FQNEAQ. The CDR3 has 20 amino acids.

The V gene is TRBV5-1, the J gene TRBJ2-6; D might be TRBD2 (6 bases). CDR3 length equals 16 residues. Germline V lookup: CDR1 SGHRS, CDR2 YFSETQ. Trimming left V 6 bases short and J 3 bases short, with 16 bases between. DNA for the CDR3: TGCGCCAGCATCTTAATCGCGGGGTTTGGGGCCAACGTCCTGACTTTC. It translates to CASILIAGFGANVLTF.

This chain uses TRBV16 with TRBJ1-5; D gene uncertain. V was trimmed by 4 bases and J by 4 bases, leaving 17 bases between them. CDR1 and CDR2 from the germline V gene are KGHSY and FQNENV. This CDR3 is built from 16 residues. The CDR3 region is CASSLSETQLNQPQHF. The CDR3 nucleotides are TGTGCCAGCAGCCTCTCAGAGACACAACTAAATCAGCCCCAGCATTTT.

The CDR3 spells CASRERSSGNTIYF. The CDR3 region has the DNA TGTGCCAGCAGGGAGAGGTCCTCTGGAAACACCATATATTTT. The chain uses TRBV2 and TRBJ1-3; D gene ambiguous. The V and J ends lost 6 bases and 0 bases respectively, with 9 bases between them. The CDR3 covers 14 residues. Germline V gene data show CDR1 as SNHLY and CDR2 as FYNNEI.

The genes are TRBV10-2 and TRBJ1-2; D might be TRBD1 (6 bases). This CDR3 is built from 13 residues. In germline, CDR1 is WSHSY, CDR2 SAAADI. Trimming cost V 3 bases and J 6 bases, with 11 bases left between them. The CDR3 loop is CASSDRGRDGYTF. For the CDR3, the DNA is TGCGCCAGCAGTGACAGGGGAAGGGATGGCTACACCTTC.

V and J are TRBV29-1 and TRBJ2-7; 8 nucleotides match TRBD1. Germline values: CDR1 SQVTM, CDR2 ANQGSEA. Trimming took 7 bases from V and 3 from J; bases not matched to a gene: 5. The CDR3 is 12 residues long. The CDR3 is CSGGQAFYEQYF. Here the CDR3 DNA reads TGCAGCGGGGGACAGGCCTTCTACGAGCAGTACTTC.

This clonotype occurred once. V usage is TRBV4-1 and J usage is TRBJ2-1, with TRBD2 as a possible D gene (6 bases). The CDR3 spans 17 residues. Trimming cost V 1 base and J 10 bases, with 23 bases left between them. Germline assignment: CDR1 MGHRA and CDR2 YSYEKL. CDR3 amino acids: CASSQVDLGLSYGEQFF. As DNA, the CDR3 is TGCGCCAGCAGCCAAGTCGATCTGGGACTGTCCTACGGGGAGCAGTTCTTC.

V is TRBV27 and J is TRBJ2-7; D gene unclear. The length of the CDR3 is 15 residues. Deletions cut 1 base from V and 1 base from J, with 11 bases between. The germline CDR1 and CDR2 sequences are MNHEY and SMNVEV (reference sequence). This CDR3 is CASSLLPTASYEQYF. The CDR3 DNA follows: TGTGCCAGCAGTTTATTGCCGACGGCTTCCTACGAGCAGTACTTC.

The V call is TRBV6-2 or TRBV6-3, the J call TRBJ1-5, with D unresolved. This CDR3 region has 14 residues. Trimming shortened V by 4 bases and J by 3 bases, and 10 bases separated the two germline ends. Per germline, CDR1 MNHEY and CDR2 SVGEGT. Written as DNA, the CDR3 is TGTGCCAGCAGTTGGCGCCCGAACAATCAGCCCCAGCATTTT. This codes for CASSWRPNNQPQHF.

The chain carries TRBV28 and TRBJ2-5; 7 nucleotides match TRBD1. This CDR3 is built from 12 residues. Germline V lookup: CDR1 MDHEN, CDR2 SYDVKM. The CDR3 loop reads CTSSGTAETQYF. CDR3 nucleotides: TGTACCTCTTCCGGGACAGCAGAGACCCAGTACTTC.

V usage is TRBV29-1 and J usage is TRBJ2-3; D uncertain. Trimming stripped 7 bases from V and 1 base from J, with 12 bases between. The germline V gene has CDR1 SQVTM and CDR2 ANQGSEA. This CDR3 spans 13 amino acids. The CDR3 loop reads CSAELPGTDTQYF. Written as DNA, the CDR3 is TGCAGCGCCGAACTCCCCGGCACAGATACGCAGTATTTT.

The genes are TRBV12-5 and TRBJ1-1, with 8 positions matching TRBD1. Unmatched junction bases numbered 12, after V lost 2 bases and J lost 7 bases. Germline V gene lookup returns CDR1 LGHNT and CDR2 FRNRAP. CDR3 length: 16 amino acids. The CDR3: CASGLSTLGGTGEAFF. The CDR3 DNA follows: TGTGCTAGTGGTTTGTCCACCCTCGGGGGGACAGGTGAAGCTTTCTTT. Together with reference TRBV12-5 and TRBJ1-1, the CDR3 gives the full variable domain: DARVTQTPRHKVTEMGQEVTMRCQPILGHNTVFWYRQTMMQGLELLAYFRNRAPLDDSGMPKDRFSAEMPDATLATLKIQPSEPRDSAVYFCASGLSTLGGTGEAFFGQGTRLTVV.

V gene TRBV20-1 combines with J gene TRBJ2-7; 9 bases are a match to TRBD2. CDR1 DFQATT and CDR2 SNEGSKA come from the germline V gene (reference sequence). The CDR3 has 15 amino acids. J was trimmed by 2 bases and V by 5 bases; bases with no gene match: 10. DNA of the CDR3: TGCAGTGCTCCGTCAGGCGGGAGGGGAACCTACGAGCAGTACTTC. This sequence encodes CSAPSGGRGTYEQYF.

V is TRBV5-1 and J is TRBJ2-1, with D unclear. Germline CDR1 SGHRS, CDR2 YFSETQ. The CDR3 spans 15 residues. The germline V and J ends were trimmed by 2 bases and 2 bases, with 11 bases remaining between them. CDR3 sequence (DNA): TGCGCCAGCAGCTTTTCGCCAGTTACCTACAATGAGCAGTTCTTC. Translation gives CASSFSPVTYNEQFF.

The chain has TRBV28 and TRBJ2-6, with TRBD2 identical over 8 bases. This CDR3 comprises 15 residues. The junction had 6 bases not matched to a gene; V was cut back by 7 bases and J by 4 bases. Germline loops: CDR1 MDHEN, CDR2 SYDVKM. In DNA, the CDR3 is TGTGCCAGCACCCCGGGGGGGTCCGGGGCCAACGTCCTGACTTTC. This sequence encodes CASTPGGSGANVLTF. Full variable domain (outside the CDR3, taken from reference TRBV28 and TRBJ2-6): DVKVTQSSRYLVKRTGEKVFLECVQDMDHENMFWYRQDPGLGLRLIYFSYDVKMKEKGDIPEGYSVSREKKERFSLILESASTNQTSMYLCASTPGGSGANVLTFGAGSRLTVL.

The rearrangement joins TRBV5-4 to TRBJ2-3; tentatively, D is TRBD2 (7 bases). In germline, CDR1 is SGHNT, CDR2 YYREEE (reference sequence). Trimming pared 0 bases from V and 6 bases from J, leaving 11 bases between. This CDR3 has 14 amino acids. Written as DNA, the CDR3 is TGTGCCAGCAGCTTGGAGGGGGGAGGGGATACGCAGTATTTT. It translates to CASSLEGGGDTQYF.

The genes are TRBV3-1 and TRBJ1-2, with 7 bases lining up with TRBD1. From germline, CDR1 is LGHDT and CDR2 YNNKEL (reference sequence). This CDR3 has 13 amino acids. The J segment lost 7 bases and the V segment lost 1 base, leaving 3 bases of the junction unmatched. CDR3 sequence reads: CASSQAAGGGYTF. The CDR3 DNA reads TGTGCCAGCAGCCAAGCCGCAGGGGGTGGCTACACCTTC.

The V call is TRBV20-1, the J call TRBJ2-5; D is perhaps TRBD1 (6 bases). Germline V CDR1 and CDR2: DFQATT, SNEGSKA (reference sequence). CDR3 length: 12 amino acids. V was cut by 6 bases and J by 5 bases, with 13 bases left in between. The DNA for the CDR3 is TGCAGTGCGGTACAGGGATTGGAGACCCAGTACTTC. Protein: CSAVQGLETQYF.

CDR3 sequence reads: CASSGGQGAWETQYF. The CDR3 bases are TGTGCCAGCAGCGGCGGACAGGGGGCTTGGGAGACCCAGTACTTC. The V gene is TRBV6-2 or TRBV6-3, the J gene TRBJ2-5; 11 bases are a match to TRBD1. After removal of 6 bases from V and 5 bases from J, the junction contained 8 bases not matched to a gene. The CDR3 totals 15 residues. Germline CDR1 is MNHEY and CDR2 is SVGEGT.

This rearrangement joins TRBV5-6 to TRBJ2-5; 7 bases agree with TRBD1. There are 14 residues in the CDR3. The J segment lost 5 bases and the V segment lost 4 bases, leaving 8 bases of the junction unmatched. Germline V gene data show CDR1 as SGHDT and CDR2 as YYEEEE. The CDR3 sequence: CASSRQGQGETQYF. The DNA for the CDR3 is TGTGCCAGCAGCCGACAGGGACAAGGGGAGACCCAGTACTTC. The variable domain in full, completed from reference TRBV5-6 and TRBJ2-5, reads DAGVTQSPTHLIKTRGQQVTLRCSPKSGHDTVSWYQQALGQGPQFIFQYYEEEERQRGNFPDRFSGHQFPNYSSELNVNALLLGDSALYLCASSRQGQGETQYFGPGTRLLVL.

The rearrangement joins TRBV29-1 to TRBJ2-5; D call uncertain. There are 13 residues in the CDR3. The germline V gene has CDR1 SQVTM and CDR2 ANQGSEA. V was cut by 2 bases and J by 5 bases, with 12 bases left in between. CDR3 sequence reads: CSVELGSRETQYF. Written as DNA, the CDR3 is TGCAGCGTTGAATTGGGTTCGAGGGAGACCCAGTACTTC.

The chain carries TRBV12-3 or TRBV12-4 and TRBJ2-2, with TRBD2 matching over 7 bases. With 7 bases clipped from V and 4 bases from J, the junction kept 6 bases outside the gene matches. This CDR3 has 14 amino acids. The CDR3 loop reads CASTPPGGTGELFF. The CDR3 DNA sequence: TGTGCCAGCACCCCGCCGGGGGGCACCGGGGAGCTGTTTTTT.

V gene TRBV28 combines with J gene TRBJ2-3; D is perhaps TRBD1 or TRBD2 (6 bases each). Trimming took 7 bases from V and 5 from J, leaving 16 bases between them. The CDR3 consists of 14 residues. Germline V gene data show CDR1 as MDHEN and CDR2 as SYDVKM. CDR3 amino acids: CASKKGGGGDTQYF. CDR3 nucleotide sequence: TGTGCCAGCAAAAAGGGGGGAGGAGGAGATACGCAGTATTTT.